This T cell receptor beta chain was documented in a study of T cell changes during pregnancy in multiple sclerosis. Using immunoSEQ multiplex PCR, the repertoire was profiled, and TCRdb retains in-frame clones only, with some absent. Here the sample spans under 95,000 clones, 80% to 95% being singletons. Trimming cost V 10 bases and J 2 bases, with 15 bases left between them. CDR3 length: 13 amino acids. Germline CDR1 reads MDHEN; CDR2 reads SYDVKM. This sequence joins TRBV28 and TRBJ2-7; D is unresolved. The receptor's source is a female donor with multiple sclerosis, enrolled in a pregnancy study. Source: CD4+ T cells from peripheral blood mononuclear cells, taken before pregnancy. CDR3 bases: TGTGCCACCAACTCCCTACCGACCTACGAGCAGTACTTC. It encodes CATNSLPTYEQYF.